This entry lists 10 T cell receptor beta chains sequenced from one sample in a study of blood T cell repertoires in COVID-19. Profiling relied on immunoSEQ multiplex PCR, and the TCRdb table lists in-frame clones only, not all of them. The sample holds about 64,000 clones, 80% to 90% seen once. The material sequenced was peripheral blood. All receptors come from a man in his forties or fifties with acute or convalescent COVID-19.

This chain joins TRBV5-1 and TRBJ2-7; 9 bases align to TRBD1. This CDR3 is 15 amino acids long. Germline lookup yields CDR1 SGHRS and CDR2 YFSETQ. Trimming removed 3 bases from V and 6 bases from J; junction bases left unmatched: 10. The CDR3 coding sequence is TGCGCCAGCAGCTCGACCGGACAGGGGACCTCCGAGCAGTACTTC. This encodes CASSSTGQGTSEQYF.

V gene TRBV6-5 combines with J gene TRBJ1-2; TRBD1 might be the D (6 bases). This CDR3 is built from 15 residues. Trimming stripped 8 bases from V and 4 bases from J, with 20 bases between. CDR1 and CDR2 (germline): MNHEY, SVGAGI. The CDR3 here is CASQRESQGPYGYTF. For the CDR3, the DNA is TGTGCCAGCCAGAGAGAATCACAGGGCCCCTATGGCTACACCTTC.

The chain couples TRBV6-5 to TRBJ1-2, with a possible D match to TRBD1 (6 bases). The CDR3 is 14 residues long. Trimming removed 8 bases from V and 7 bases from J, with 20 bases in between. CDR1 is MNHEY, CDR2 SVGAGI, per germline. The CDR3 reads CASLPVGEGGGYTF. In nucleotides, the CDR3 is TGTGCCAGCCTTCCGGTGGGGGAAGGGGGTGGCTACACCTTC.

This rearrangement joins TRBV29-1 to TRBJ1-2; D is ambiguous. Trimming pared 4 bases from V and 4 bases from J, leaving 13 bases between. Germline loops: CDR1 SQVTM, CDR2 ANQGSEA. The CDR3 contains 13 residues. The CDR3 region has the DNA TGCAGCGTTGGATTCCCCGAGTCCTATGGCTACACCTTC. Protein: CSVGFPESYGYTF.

CDR3 nucleotide sequence: TGTGCCAGCAGCTTCTGTGACGGGAGGGACCATCACGGGACCCAGTACTTC. This codes for CASSFCDGRDHHGTQYF. The genes are TRBV5-6 and TRBJ2-5; 8 bases agree with TRBD2. Germline lookup yields CDR1 SGHDT and CDR2 YYEEEE. The CDR3 has 17 residues. V lost 2 bases and J lost 7; bases outside the gene matches: 16. The variable domain in full, with the rest retrieved from reference TRBV5-6 and TRBJ2-5, is DAGVTQSPTHLIKTRGQQVTLRCSPKSGHDTVSWYQQALGQGPQFIFQYYEEEERQRGNFPDRFSGHQFPNYSSELNVNALLLGDSALYLCASSFCDGRDHHGTQYFGPGTRLLVL.

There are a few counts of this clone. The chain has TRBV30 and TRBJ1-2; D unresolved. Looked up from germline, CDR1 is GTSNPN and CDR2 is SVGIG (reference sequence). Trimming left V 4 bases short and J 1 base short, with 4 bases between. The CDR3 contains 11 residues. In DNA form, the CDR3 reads TGTGCCTGGACCTATAACTATGGCTACACCTTC. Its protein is CAWTYNYGYTF.

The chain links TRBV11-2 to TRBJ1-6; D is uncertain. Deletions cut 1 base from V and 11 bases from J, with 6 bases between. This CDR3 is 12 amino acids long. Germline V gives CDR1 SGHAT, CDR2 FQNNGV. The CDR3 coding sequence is TGTGCCAGCAGCTTAGCCAGTCCACCCCTCCACTTT. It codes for CASSLASPPLHF.

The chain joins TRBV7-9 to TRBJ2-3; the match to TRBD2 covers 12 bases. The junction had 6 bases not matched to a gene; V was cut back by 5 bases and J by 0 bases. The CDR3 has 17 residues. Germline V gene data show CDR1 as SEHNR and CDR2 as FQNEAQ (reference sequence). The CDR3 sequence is CASSPSTSGGSTDTQYF. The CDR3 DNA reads TGTGCCAGCAGCCCAAGCACTAGCGGGGGGAGCACAGATACGCAGTATTTT.

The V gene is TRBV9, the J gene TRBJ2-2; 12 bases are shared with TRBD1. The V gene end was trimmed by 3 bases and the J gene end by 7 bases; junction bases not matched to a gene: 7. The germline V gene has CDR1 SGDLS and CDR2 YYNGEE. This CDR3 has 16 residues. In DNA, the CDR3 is TGTGCCAGCAGCGCGGGACAGGGGGCGTATGGCGGGGAGCTGTTTTTT. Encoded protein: CASSAGQGAYGGELFF.

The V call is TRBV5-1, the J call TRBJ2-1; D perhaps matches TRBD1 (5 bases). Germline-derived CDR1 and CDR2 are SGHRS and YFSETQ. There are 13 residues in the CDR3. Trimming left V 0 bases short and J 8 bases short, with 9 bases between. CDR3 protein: CASSLEGVYEQFF. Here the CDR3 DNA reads TGCGCCAGCAGCTTGGAAGGGGTCTATGAGCAGTTCTTC.